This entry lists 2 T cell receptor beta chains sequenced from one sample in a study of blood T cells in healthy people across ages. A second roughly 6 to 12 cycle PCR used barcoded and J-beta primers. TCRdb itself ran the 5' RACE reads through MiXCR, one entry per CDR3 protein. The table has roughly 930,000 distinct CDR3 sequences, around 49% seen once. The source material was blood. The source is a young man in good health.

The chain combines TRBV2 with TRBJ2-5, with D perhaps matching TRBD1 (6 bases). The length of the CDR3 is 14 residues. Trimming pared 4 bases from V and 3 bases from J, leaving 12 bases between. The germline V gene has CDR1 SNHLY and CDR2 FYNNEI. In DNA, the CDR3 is TGTGCCAGCAGTGGGACCCGACAGGAAGAGACCCAGTACTTC. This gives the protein CASSGTRQEETQYF.

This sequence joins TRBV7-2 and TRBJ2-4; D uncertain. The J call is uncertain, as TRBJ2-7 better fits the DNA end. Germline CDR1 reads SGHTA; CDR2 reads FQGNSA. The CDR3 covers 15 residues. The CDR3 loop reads CASSLLIADGYEQYF. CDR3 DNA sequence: TGTGCCAGCAGCTTACTAATCGCGGACGGCTACGAGCAGTACTTC.